This T cell receptor (beta chain) was documented in a study of shared clonotypes between healthy human individuals. In this sample, this clone turned up a few times. The deep-level immunoSEQ assay was used. Data came from immunoSEQ multiplex PCR; TCRdb stores just in-frame clones and leaves some out. The sample lists 1 million to 1.3 million clones, around 82% occurring once. Per the germline V gene, CDR1 is DFQATT and CDR2 is SNEGSKA (reference sequence). This CDR3 region has 11 residues. With 5 bases removed from V and 7 bases from J, the gap between germline ends came to 12 bases. There were only Caucasian adults among the donors, and all lived in Nashville, Tennessee. Division of CD4+ cells produced a CD45RA+ naive subset and a CD45RA-negative memory subset.

This sequence was found in a young man in good health. Some clones in this sample may be carry-over from other donors' samples. V usage is TRBV20-1 and J usage is TRBJ2-7; D possibly uses TRBD1 or TRBD2 (6 bases each). The sequenced material came from memory CD4+ T cells from PBMCs. Specified subset: CD45RA-negative fraction. CDR3 bases: TGCAGTGCTCCCCAGGGGAGGGAGCAGTACTTC. Translation gives CSAPQGREQYF.